Described below is a single T cell receptor beta chain sequence and its context. The data belong to a study of T cell changes during pregnancy in multiple sclerosis. The CDR3 sequence is 12 residues long. V shed 0 bases and J shed 6 bases, with 6 bases lying between them. Germline CDR1 and CDR2: ENHRY and SYGVKD. Measured with immunoSEQ multiplex PCR; TCRdb has only the in-frame clones, and not every one. The sample contains about 100,000 clones, 92% of which appear only once. V is TRBV10-3 and J is TRBJ2-7; D call uncertain. The specimen comprised peripheral blood, sampled after pregnancy. The receptor was isolated from a female donor with multiple sclerosis, enrolled in a pregnancy study. For the CDR3, the DNA is TGTGCCATCAGTGAGTCCCCTAGCGAGCAGTACTTC. This encodes CAISESPSEQYF.